The rows below give T cell receptor beta chains drawn from one sample of a study of blood T cells in healthy people across ages. TCRdb ran MiXCR on the 5' RACE reads and lists one entry per CDR3 protein. The sample consists of around 500,000 distinct CDR3 sequences, about 45% of them appearing once. The sequencing input was blood. The receptors were sampled from a man older than 75 in good health. CDR3s leave out the opening cysteine and the closing phenylalanine or tryptophan.

13	TRBV12-3/TRBV12-4	TRBJ2-1	ASSPPGTPYNEQF
14	TRBV7-3	TRBJ2-6	ASSLAVASGANVLT
13	TRBV4-2	TRBJ1-2	ASSLTEAGHYGYT
8	TRBV30	TRBJ1-2	AWRQIGYT
11	TRBV6-2/TRBV6-3	TRBJ2-7	ASSPRGPDEQY
10	TRBV6-5	TRBJ1-2	ASKHGQGGYT
12	TRBV20-1	TRBJ2-7	SGTRGGTPYEQY
14	TRBV11-2	TRBJ1-2	ASSLGLPGDLRGYT
11	TRBV25-1	TRBJ1-2	ASSDSGRFGYT
14	TRBV27	TRBJ2-7	ASSLYGTSGSYEQY
14	TRBV10-2	TRBJ2-1	ASTPSGPITYNEQF
11	TRBV6-2/TRBV6-3	TRBJ2-5	ASSWTIGETQY